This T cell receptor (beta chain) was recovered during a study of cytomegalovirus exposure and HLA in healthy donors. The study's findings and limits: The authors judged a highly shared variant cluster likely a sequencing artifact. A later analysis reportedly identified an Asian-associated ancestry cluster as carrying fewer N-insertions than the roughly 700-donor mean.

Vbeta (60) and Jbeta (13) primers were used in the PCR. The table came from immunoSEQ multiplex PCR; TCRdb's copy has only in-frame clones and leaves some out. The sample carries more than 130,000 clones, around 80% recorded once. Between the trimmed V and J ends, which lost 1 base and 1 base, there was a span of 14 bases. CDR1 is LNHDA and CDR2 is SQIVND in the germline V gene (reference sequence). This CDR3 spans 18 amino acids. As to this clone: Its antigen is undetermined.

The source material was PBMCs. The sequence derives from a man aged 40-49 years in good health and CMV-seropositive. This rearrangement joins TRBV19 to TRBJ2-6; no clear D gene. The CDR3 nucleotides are TGTGCCAGTAGTATAGGAGGAATCACCGGGTCTGGGGCCAACGTCCTGACTTTC. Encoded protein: CASSIGGITGSGANVLTF.